The next 21 T cell receptor beta chains were all read from a single sample in a study of T cell clonality in common variable immunodeficiency. Only in-frame clones appear in the TCRdb table, and some are missing; sequencing was by immunoSEQ multiplex PCR. The sample holds tens of thousands of clones, and no clone turns up only once. Sequencing was performed on peripheral blood mononuclear cells. These receptor sequences come from a person aged 18-70 years in good health.

Concerning this clone: The CDR3 is cut off 3 residues early in the read; its end comes from the germline J gene. This sequence joins TRBV5-4 and TRBJ2-7; 7 positions agree with TRBD2. Germline V gives CDR1 SGHNT, CDR2 YYREEE (reference sequence). The CDR3 totals 15 residues. J gave up 2 bases and V 5 bases, and 10 bases lay outside the gene matches. The covered CDR3 bases are TGTGCCAGCAGTGGGGGGGGAAACCGCGCCTACGAG. Protein: CASSGGGNRAYE. The CDR3 in its entirety is CASSGGGNRAYEQYF.

The sample holds many counts of this clone. The read ends 3 residues before the CDR3 terminus; that terminus is restored from the germline J gene. This chain connects TRBV20-1 to TRBJ2-3; 8 bases map to TRBD1. CDR3 length: 14 amino acids. After removal of 6 bases from V and 2 bases from J, the junction contained 7 bases not matched to a gene. Germline V lookup: CDR1 DFQATT, CDR2 SNEGSKA (reference sequence). The CDR3 DNA, read in part, is TGCAGTGCCCCTGGACAGGGTGTCACAGATACG. Residues: CSAPGQGVTDT. The entire CDR3 sequence reads CSAPGQGVTDTQYF.

In its sample, this clone was seen many times. The read stops 3 residues short of the end of the CDR3; the missing end is completed from the germline J gene. The J gene is TRBJ1-1, the V gene TRBV5-4; perhaps TRBD1 as D (6 bases). V lost 4 bases and J 7 bases, leaving 17 bases between the germline ends. Germline V CDR1 and CDR2: SGHNT, YYREEE (reference sequence). This CDR3 spans 14 amino acids. The CDR3 bases that were read are TGTGCCAGCAGCCCCCAACCCCCGACAGGTGAA. The encoded protein is CASSPQPPTGE. In full, the CDR3 reads CASSPQPPTGEAFF.

In this sample, this clone turned up many times. Coverage ceases 3 residues before the CDR3 finishes, and the germline J gene fills in the end. This chain connects TRBV19 to TRBJ2-3; 7 bases are shared with TRBD2. V lost 5 bases, J lost 5 bases, and 10 bases stayed unmatched. This CDR3 is built from 15 residues. Germline CDR1 is LNHDA and CDR2 is SQIVND (reference sequence). CDR3: CASSPRTSVQDTQYF. The sequenced CDR3 bases are TGTGCCAGTAGTCCCCGTACTAGCGTCCAAGATACG.

This clone occurred many times. The part of the CDR3 DNA that was read is TGTGCCAGCTCCCTAGGGGGCGACGAG. It encodes CASSLGGDE. The full CDR3 is CASSLGGDEQYF. The chain employs TRBV18 and TRBJ2-7; 7 nucleotides match TRBD1. Read data end 3 residues before the CDR3 end; the end is taken from the germline J gene. V gave up 6 bases and J gave up 5 bases; unmatched junction bases: 4. Looked up from germline, CDR1 is KGHSH and CDR2 is LQKENI. CDR3 length equals 12 residues.

This clone was detected many times. The CDR3 extends 3 residues past the end of the read, so its final part is completed from the germline J gene. This sequence joins TRBV19 and TRBJ1-5; 8 bases are shared with TRBD1. The germline V gene encodes CDR1 LNHDA and CDR2 SQIVND (reference sequence). J gave up 5 bases and V 7 bases, and 7 bases lay outside the gene matches. The CDR3 has 14 amino acids. CDR3 sequence: CASTLNRGDQPQHF. The DNA read from the CDR3 is TGTGCCAGTACCCTCAACAGGGGGGATCAGCCC.

This clone was recorded at least ten times. The sequence runs out 3 residues before the end of the CDR3; the remainder is reconstructed from the germline J gene. The chain links TRBV30 to TRBJ2-2; 7 nucleotides agree with TRBD1. The CDR3 runs to 14 residues. From germline, CDR1 is GTSNPN and CDR2 SVGIG (reference sequence). The V gene end was trimmed by 2 bases and the J gene end by 3 bases; junction bases not matched to a gene: 3. Partial CDR3 DNA: TGTGCCTGGAGTCCGGGACAGTACACCGGGGAG. This codes for CAWSPGQYTGE. The CDR3 in full is CAWSPGQYTGELFF.

This clone was counted at least ten times. The read stops 3 residues short of the end of the CDR3; the missing end is completed from the germline J gene. The chain combines TRBV5-6 with TRBJ2-2, with 7 bases aligning to TRBD1. Per the germline V gene, CDR1 is SGHDT and CDR2 is YYEEEE. J was trimmed by 7 bases and V by 3 bases; bases with no gene match: 6. The length of the CDR3 is 14 residues. The CDR3 bases that were read are TGTGCCAGCAGCTGGGACAGCACGGGCGGGGAG. It translates to CASSWDSTGGE. The full CDR3 reads CASSWDSTGGELFF. Using reference TRBV5-6 and TRBJ2-2 for the parts outside the CDR3, the full variable domain is DAGVTQSPTHLIKTRGQQVTLRCSPKSGHDTVSWYQQALGQGPQFIFQYYEEEERQRGNFPDRFSGHQFPNYSSELNVNALLLGDSALYLCASSWDSTGGELFFGEGSRLTVL.

In its sample, this clone was seen many times. The read finishes 3 residues shy of the CDR3 end, and the germline J gene is used to complete it. The chain has TRBV10-3 and TRBJ1-1; D gene uncertain. In germline, CDR1 is ENHRY, CDR2 SYGVKD. V lost 3 bases to trimming and J lost 4 bases, with 9 bases between them. CDR3 length equals 13 residues. This CDR3 reads CAISEEEGTEAFF. The sequenced part of the CDR3 DNA is TGTGCCATCAGTGAAGAGGAGGGCACTGAA.

This clone was detected ten times or more. The read finishes 3 residues shy of the CDR3 end, and the germline J gene is used to complete it. The gene calls are TRBV20-1 and TRBJ2-7; D is possibly TRBD1 (6 bases). With 5 bases removed from V and 4 bases from J, the gap between germline ends came to 18 bases. The CDR3 contains 14 residues. Germline lookup yields CDR1 DFQATT and CDR2 SNEGSKA (reference sequence). Here the CDR3 reads CSARSGEISYEQYF. The covered CDR3 bases are TGCAGTGCTCGGTCAGGGGAAATTTCTTACGAG.

This clone was seen at least ten times. The CDR3 end is not reached by the read, which stops 3 residues before it; the germline J gene fills it in. The chain carries TRBV20-1 and TRBJ2-1; 9 positions match TRBD2. The junction had 4 bases not matched to a gene; V was cut back by 1 base and J by 0 bases. In germline, CDR1 is DFQATT, CDR2 SNEGSKA (reference sequence). The CDR3 extends over 16 amino acids. This chain's CDR3 is CSARASLAGSYNEQFF. Partial CDR3 DNA: TGCAGTGCTAGAGCCTCACTAGCGGGCTCCTACAATGAG.

This clone has a count of ten or more. The read gets to within 3 residues of the CDR3 end, and the germline J gene fills in the rest. This chain links TRBV4-1 with TRBJ2-1; TRBD2 matches at 10 bases. CDR3 size: 15 residues. CDR1 MGHRA and CDR2 YSYEKL come from the germline V gene. V dropped 4 bases and J dropped 5; count of bases not matched to a gene: 5. The CDR3 bases that were read are TGCGCCAGCAGCCCAAGTACTAGCGGGAACAATGAG. Translating gives CASSPSTSGNNE. The whole CDR3 sequence reads CASSPSTSGNNEQFF.

This clone showed up many times. The read ends 3 residues early relative to the CDR3; the germline J gene fills the gap. V and J are TRBV12-3 or TRBV12-4 and TRBJ2-1, with 9 bases identical to TRBD2. The junction had 5 bases not matched to a gene; V was cut back by 8 bases and J by 0 bases. There are 15 residues in the CDR3. The part of the CDR3 DNA that was read is TGTGCCAGCGGCAGCGGGGGGAGCTCCTACAATGAG. This gives the protein CASGSGGSSYNE. The CDR3 in full is CASGSGGSSYNEQFF.

This clone was detected ten times or more. CDR3 loop: CASSPQRNYGYTF. The sequenced CDR3 bases are TGTGCCAGCAGCCCTCAGCGAAACTATGGC. The chain has TRBV12-3 or TRBV12-4 and TRBJ1-2, with D unresolved. The observed sequence ends 3 residues before the CDR3 terminus, with the missing tail filled in from the germline J gene. CDR3 size: 13 residues. V lost 6 bases and J lost 2, with 10 bases in between.

This clone was found many times. Read data end 3 residues before the CDR3 end; the end is taken from the germline J gene. J is TRBJ1-3 and V is TRBV30; 7 positions match TRBD1. Germline V gene data show CDR1 as GTSNPN and CDR2 as SVGIG (reference sequence). The CDR3 has 14 amino acids. The V gene end was trimmed by 3 bases and the J gene end by 7 bases; junction bases not matched to a gene: 9. The CDR3 loop reads CAWRETGSKNTIYF. Incomplete CDR3 DNA: TGTGCCTGGAGAGAGACAGGGTCAAAGAACACC.

This clone was counted many times. The CDR3 extends 3 residues past the end of the read, so its final part is completed from the germline J gene. This chain joins TRBV4-2 and TRBJ2-3; no firm D call. V was trimmed by 1 base and J by 0 bases, leaving 5 bases between them. Per the germline V gene, CDR1 is LGHNA and CDR2 is YNFKEQ. The CDR3 is 14 amino acids. CDR3 region: CASSQGGSTDTQYF. The sequenced CDR3 bases are TGTGCCAGCAGCCAAGGTGGCAGCACAGATACG.

This clone came up many times. The read stops 3 residues short of the end of the CDR3; the missing end is completed from the germline J gene. The rearrangement links TRBV19 to TRBJ2-2, with 9 bases identical to TRBD1. CDR3 size: 16 residues. CDR1 is LNHDA and CDR2 is SQIVND in the germline V gene (reference sequence). J was trimmed by 5 bases and V by 5 bases; bases with no gene match: 9. CDR3 region: CASSSSGTGRTGELFF. CDR3 DNA, as far as it was read: TGTGCCAGTAGTTCCTCCGGGACAGGGAGAACCGGGGAG. Together with reference TRBV19 and TRBJ2-2, the CDR3 gives the full variable domain: DGGITQSPKYLFRKEGQNVTLSCEQNLNHDAMYWYRQDPGQGLRLIYYSQIVNDFQKGDIAEGYSVSREKKESFPLTVTSAQKNPTAFYLCASSSSGTGRTGELFFGEGSRLTVL.

This clone was counted at least ten times. Read sequence stops 3 residues before the CDR3 end, and the germline J gene provides the missing end. The V and J genes are TRBV7-8 and TRBJ2-3, with D perhaps matching TRBD1 (7 bases). V dropped 5 bases and J dropped 8 bases, with 23 bases sitting between them. Germline loops: CDR1 SGHVS, CDR2 FQNEAQ. The CDR3 covers 16 residues. CDR3 protein: CASSNTFRTQGGTQYF. The covered CDR3 bases are TGTGCCAGCAGCAATACTTTTAGGACTCAGGGGGGTACG.

In this sample, this clone turned up many times. The read stops 3 residues short of the end of the CDR3; the missing end is completed from the germline J gene. This chain uses TRBV19 with TRBJ2-7, with TRBD2 identical over 10 bases. The V and J ends lost 3 bases and 6 bases, in that order; junction bases with no gene match: 20. Germline CDR1 and CDR2: LNHDA and SQIVND (reference sequence). This CDR3 is built from 19 residues. This CDR3 is CASSINLWRGPSGSAEQYF. CDR3 bases read: TGTGCCAGTAGTATCAACTTGTGGCGGGGCCCTAGCGGGAGTGCCGAG.

There are many counts of this clone. The read ends 3 residues early relative to the CDR3; the germline J gene fills the gap. This chain uses TRBV5-1 with TRBJ1-1, with a possible D match to TRBD1 (5 bases). V lost 4 bases, J lost 0 bases, and 7 bases lay in between. CDR1 SGHRS and CDR2 YFSETQ come from the germline V gene. The CDR3 consists of 13 residues. The CDR3 here is CASSDSMNTEAFF. CDR3 DNA (partial): TGCGCCAGCAGCGACAGCATGAACACTGAA.

This clone was detected many times. The CDR3 goes on 3 residues after the read ends, and that part is filled in from the germline J gene. The V gene is TRBV2, the J gene TRBJ2-7; D gene uncertain. Between the trimmed V and J ends, which lost 0 bases and 4 bases, there was a span of 13 bases. Germline V gives CDR1 SNHLY, CDR2 FYNNEI. CDR3 length equals 15 residues. The sequenced CDR3 bases are TGTGCCAGCAGTGAAGCGCTTCGACTTCGATACGAG. It specifies CASSEALRLRYE. The complete CDR3 reads CASSEALRLRYEQYF.